This T cell receptor beta chain was profiled in a study of blood T cell repertoires in COVID-19. Looking at the study overall: Collection of acute and convalescent COVID-19 samples took place in the United States, Italy and Spain. Sources were T cells, B-cell-depleted T cells, or PBMCs; the material itself was cDNA or gDNA.

Sequencing was performed with immunoSEQ multiplex PCR; in TCRdb, only in-frame clones are kept and a portion is missing. The sample has 300,000 to 450,000 clones, roughly 85% seen once. This CDR3 has 15 residues. Germline CDR1 is LNHDA and CDR2 is SQIVND (reference sequence). Trimming shortened V by 6 bases and J by 0 bases, and 14 bases separated the two germline ends. This clone was observed a single time. Sequenced material: peripheral blood. The sequence came from a woman between 18 and 29 years old with acute or convalescent COVID-19. The chain joins TRBV19 to TRBJ1-2; D ambiguous. In DNA, the CDR3 is TGTGCCAGTAGACCCGCCGGGGTTACTAACTATGGCTACACCTTC. Translated: CASRPAGVTNYGYTF.